This TCR beta chain was obtained from a study of blood T cell repertoires in COVID-19. Across the whole study: There were acute and convalescent COVID-19 samples, and they came from the United States, Italy and Spain. PBMCs, B-cell-depleted T cells, or T cells provided the cDNA or gDNA that made up the material.

The CDR3 totals 14 residues. CDR1 is LNHDA, CDR2 SQIVND, per germline (reference sequence). V lost 5 bases and J 4 bases, leaving 14 bases between the germline ends. The method was immunoSEQ multiplex PCR; TCRdb's version includes in-frame clones alone and lacks a portion of them. The sample consists of approximately 380,000 clones, roughly 91% of them appearing once. This clone was seen a single time. Participant-reported clinical history was the basis for cohort assignment. The J gene is TRBJ1-1, the V gene TRBV19, with D tentatively TRBD1 (5 bases). The sequenced sample consisted of PBMCs or T cells enriched from blood (not recorded which). This receptor was obtained from a young woman who had recovered from COVID-19. The CDR3 bases are TGTGCCAGTAGTTTGCGTACAGGATTCACTGAAGCTTTCTTT. Residues: CASSLRTGFTEAFF.